This T cell receptor beta chain originates from a study of cytomegalovirus exposure and HLA in healthy donors. The study, taken as a whole, reports: Within an earlier analysis, most TCR beta V segments proved productive either about 90% or about 30% of the time.

V lost 2 bases and J lost 8; bases outside the gene matches: 10. The CDR3 consists of 16 residues. Per the germline V gene, CDR1 is SGDLS and CDR2 is YYNGEE. Primers for the PCR totalled 60 Vbeta and 13 Jbeta. Here immunoSEQ multiplex PCR was the method, and the copy in TCRdb shows in-frame clones only, minus some. The table includes 120,000 to 150,000 clones, over 70% detected once. As concerns this clone: What it binds is unknown.

This rearrangement joins TRBV9 to TRBJ2-1; 10 bases are shared with TRBD2. The receptor was derived from a woman aged 40 to 55 in good health and CMV-seropositive. The sequenced sample was PBMCs. This chain's CDR3 is CASSVEPSGGWDEQFF. CDR3 DNA: TGTGCCAGCAGCGTGGAACCTAGCGGGGGTTGGGATGAGCAGTTCTTC.